Listed below are T cell receptor beta chains from one sample, sequenced in a study of T cells in Graves' hyperthyroidism and ophthalmopathy. TCRdb used MiXCR to reprocess the multiplex PCR reads, holding one entry per CDR3 protein. The sample has 660,000 or so distinct CDR3 sequences, roughly 20% seen once; the top ten hold 34%. The sample was blood. These receptors were collected from a man in his thirties or forties with Graves' ophthalmopathy. Each CDR3 is given with its conserved first and last residue. Each record gives: V gene, clone size, D gene, J gene, CDR3 protein, CDR3 DNA. The D gene is left open where the match is weak. Size is stated for part of the rows, as once, few or many counts, or as a class when the clone is expanded.

TRBV9	-	TRBD2	TRBJ2-3	CASSKAGSTDTQYF	TGTGCCAGCAGCAAAGCGGGAAGCACAGATACGCAGTATTTT
TRBV30	-	-	TRBJ2-3	CAWRKDGTPSTDTQYF	TGTGCCTGGAGGAAGGACGGTACCCCTAGCACAGATACGCAGTATTTT
TRBV25-1	few	-	TRBJ1-4	CASSESWNEKLFF	TGTGCCAGCAGTGAAAGTTGGAATGAAAAACTGTTTTTT
TRBV5-1	-	TRBD2	TRBJ2-1	CASSYDSGVYNEQFF	TGCGCCAGCAGCTACGATAGCGGGGTCTACAATGAGCAGTTCTTC
TRBV6-5	-	-	TRBJ1-1	CASAATPSQGAFF	TGTGCCAGCGCAGCGACCCCGAGCCAAGGAGCTTTCTTT
TRBV18	-	-	TRBJ2-6	CASSPRRWASSGANVLTF	TGTGCCAGCTCACCCCGTCGATGGGCTTCCTCTGGGGCCAACGTCCTGACTTTC
TRBV3-1	few	TRBD2	TRBJ2-1	CASSGVGTRILNEQFF	TGTGCCAGCAGCGGCGTCGGGACTAGGATACTCAATGAGCAGTTCTTC
TRBV19	few	-	TRBJ2-3	CASSTPLSDTQYF	TGTGCCAGTAGTACTCCTTTGTCAGATACGCAGTATTTT
TRBV5-1	-	TRBD1	TRBJ2-5	CASSLERMTGGETQYF	TGCGCCAGCAGCTTGGAAAGGATGACAGGGGGAGAGACCCAGTACTTC
TRBV6-1	-	TRBD1	TRBJ1-5	CASGQPYSGGVNQPQHF	TGTGCCAGCGGACAACCTTATTCAGGGGGCGTCAATCAGCCCCAGCATTTT
TRBV19	-	TRBD1	TRBJ2-1	CASSPTGGLNEQFF	TGTGCCAGTAGTCCGACAGGGGGCTTAAATGAGCAGTTCTTC
TRBV15	-	-	TRBJ2-7	CATSSGTEFYEQYF	TGTGCCACCAGCAGCGGGACGGAATTTTACGAGCAGTACTTC
TRBV10-3	few	-	TRBJ2-1	CAISGLQGSSYNEQFF	TGTGCCATCAGTGGGCTACAGGGAAGCTCCTACAATGAGCAGTTCTTC
TRBV12-3/TRBV12-4	many	TRBD1	TRBJ1-1	CASSSAGTGIAEAFF	TGTGCCAGCAGTTCTGCCGGGACAGGGATCGCTGAAGCTTTCTTT
TRBV6-2/TRBV6-3	-	-	TRBJ1-2	CARRGPGYTF	TGTGCCCGTCGAGGGCCTGGCTACACCTTC
TRBV20-1	-	TRBD2	TRBJ2-5	CSAKAGGHQETQYF	TGCAGTGCTAAGGCGGGAGGGCACCAAGAGACCCAGTACTTC
TRBV30	-	TRBD1	TRBJ1-4	CAWSVLGTGKEKLFF	TGTGCCTGGAGTGTACTTGGGACAGGGAAGGAAAAACTGTTTTTT
TRBV30	-	TRBD1	TRBJ1-4	CALARGLNEKLFF	TGTGCCCTGGCGAGGGGGCTTAATGAAAAACTGTTTTTT
TRBV6-1	-	TRBD1	TRBJ2-3	CASSSDRAVVDTQYF	TGTGCCAGCAGCTCCGACAGGGCTGTGGTAGATACGCAGTATTTT
TRBV5-6	-	-	TRBJ2-7	CASSVGGVYEQYF	TGTGCCAGCAGCGTCGGAGGTGTCTACGAGCAGTACTTC
TRBV11-2	few	-	TRBJ2-7	CASSFPGGPTYEQYF	TGTGCCAGCAGCTTCCCCGGTGGCCCCACCTACGAGCAGTACTTC
TRBV28	many	TRBD1	TRBJ2-1	CATEGQGGYNEQFF	TGTGCCACCGAGGGACAGGGGGGCTACAATGAGCAGTTCTTC
TRBV28	many	-	TRBJ1-2	CASSSTPRGYGYTF	TGTGCCAGCAGTTCGACCCCGAGGGGCTATGGCTACACCTTC
TRBV30	few	-	TRBJ2-2	CAWIPIPQGVIGELFF	TGTGCCTGGATTCCTATCCCCCAGGGTGTGATCGGGGAGCTGTTTTTT
TRBV30	many	TRBD1	TRBJ1-2	CAWLDWTGSYGYTF	TGTGCCTGGTTAGATTGGACAGGGAGCTATGGCTACACCTTC
TRBV7-9	-	-	TRBJ2-4	CASSSQAPGNIQYF	TGTGCCAGCAGCTCCCAGGCGCCCGGGAACATTCAGTACTTC
TRBV6-1	many	-	TRBJ1-5	CASSEAEHQPQHF	TGTGCCAGCAGTGAAGCGGAGCATCAGCCCCAGCATTTT
TRBV5-1	-	TRBD2	TRBJ2-7	CASSPGLAGGGSYEQYF	TGCGCCAGCAGCCCCGGACTAGCGGGAGGTGGGTCCTACGAGCAGTACTTC
TRBV3-1	-	TRBD1	TRBJ2-2	CASSARDRGNTGELFF	TGTGCCAGCAGCGCTAGGGACAGGGGAAACACCGGGGAGCTGTTTTTT
TRBV5-1	few	-	TRBJ2-1	CASSVQGGGSYNEQFF	TGCGCCAGCAGCGTCCAGGGCGGCGGGTCCTACAATGAGCAGTTCTTC
TRBV11-2	many	-	TRBJ2-3	CASSLAGARYSDTQYF	TGTGCCAGCAGCTTAGCAGGAGCCCGGTATTCAGATACGCAGTATTTT
TRBV27	-	TRBD2	TRBJ2-3	CASSPQLAGGTDTQYF	TGTGCCAGCAGTCCTCAACTAGCGGGAGGGACAGATACGCAGTATTTT
TRBV28	many	-	TRBJ1-4	CASSESGRGTEKLFF	TGTGCCAGCAGCGAATCGGGCAGGGGAACGGAAAAACTGTTTTTT
TRBV29-1	-	-	TRBJ1-1	CSVEGRGEAFF	TGCAGCGTTGAAGGGCGGGGCGAAGCTTTCTTT
TRBV9	few	TRBD1	TRBJ1-1	CASSALDQGGSTEAFF	TGTGCCAGCAGCGCCCTTGACCAGGGGGGCTCCACTGAAGCTTTCTTT
TRBV5-1	many	-	TRBJ1-4	CASSIKGRSEKLFF	TGCGCCAGCAGCATTAAGGGACGGAGTGAAAAACTGTTTTTT
TRBV10-3	-	-	TRBJ2-2	CAISEAGSTGELFF	TGTGCCATCAGTGAGGCGGGGAGCACCGGGGAGCTGTTTTTT
TRBV12-3/TRBV12-4	many	TRBD1	TRBJ1-1	CASRSRTGGGTEAFF	TGTGCCAGCAGGTCCAGGACAGGGGGAGGCACTGAAGCTTTCTTT
TRBV20-1	-	TRBD1	TRBJ1-5	CSAVQQGNNQPQHF	TGCAGTGCGGTACAACAGGGGAACAATCAGCCCCAGCATTTT
TRBV20-1	-	TRBD2	TRBJ2-1	CSPWGLAGSYNEQFF	TGCAGCCCTTGGGGACTAGCGGGATCCTACAATGAGCAGTTCTTC
TRBV27	once	-	TRBJ2-1	CASSGQGGLADYNEQFF	TGTGCCAGCAGTGGACAGGGGGGACTAGCGGATTACAATGAGCAGTTCTTC
TRBV4-1	few	TRBD2	TRBJ2-7	CASSQDGGSGFEQYF	TGCGCCAGCAGCCAAGACGGCGGGAGCGGGTTCGAGCAGTACTTC
TRBV5-1	-	-	TRBJ1-1	CASSLEPREGLNTEAFF	TGCGCCAGCAGCTTGGAACCCCGGGAGGGATTGAACACTGAAGCTTTCTTT
TRBV2	many	-	TRBJ2-5	CASSGTGRRWETQYF	TGTGCCAGCAGTGGGACGGGGCGCCGTTGGGAGACCCAGTACTTC
TRBV19	few	-	TRBJ2-7	CASSIGDGVSEEQYF	TGTGCCAGTAGTATAGGGGACGGAGTGTCGGAGGAGCAGTACTTC
TRBV28	-	TRBD1	TRBJ2-7	CASSPWSRDSYEQYF	TGTGCCAGCAGTCCCTGGTCCCGGGACAGCTACGAGCAGTACTTC
TRBV2	few	TRBD2	TRBJ2-1	CASSARLAGDNNEQFF	TGTGCCAGCAGCGCGCGACTAGCGGGAGACAACAATGAGCAGTTCTTC
TRBV28	-	-	TRBJ1-5	CASGDIVSSNQPQHF	TGTGCCAGCGGTGACATCGTTTCTAGCAATCAGCCCCAGCATTTT
TRBV12-3/TRBV12-4	many	TRBD1	TRBJ2-7	CASSPDRAIYEQYF	TGTGCCAGCAGCCCGGACAGGGCCATCTACGAGCAGTACTTC
TRBV6-1	-	TRBD2	TRBJ2-2	CASSELAGAGELFF	TGTGCCAGCAGTGAACTAGCGGGAGCCGGGGAGCTGTTTTTT
TRBV3-1	many	-	TRBJ2-7	CASSQGRSSGRQYF	TGTGCCAGCAGCCAAGGTCGGTCAAGCGGAAGGCAGTACTTC
TRBV2	-	TRBD1	TRBJ2-1	CASSEAAGTGNNEQFF	TGTGCCAGCAGTGAAGCGGCGGGGACAGGAAACAATGAGCAGTTCTTC
TRBV7-9	many	-	TRBJ2-7	CASSFAGSYEQYF	TGTGCCAGCAGCTTCGCGGGGTCCTACGAGCAGTACTTC
TRBV11-1	many	-	TRBJ1-1	CASSLFMANTEAFF	TGTGCCAGCAGCTTATTCATGGCGAACACTGAAGCTTTCTTT
TRBV20-1	-	-	TRBJ2-1	CSAQTGSDEQFF	TGCAGTGCCCAGACCGGAAGCGATGAGCAGTTCTTC